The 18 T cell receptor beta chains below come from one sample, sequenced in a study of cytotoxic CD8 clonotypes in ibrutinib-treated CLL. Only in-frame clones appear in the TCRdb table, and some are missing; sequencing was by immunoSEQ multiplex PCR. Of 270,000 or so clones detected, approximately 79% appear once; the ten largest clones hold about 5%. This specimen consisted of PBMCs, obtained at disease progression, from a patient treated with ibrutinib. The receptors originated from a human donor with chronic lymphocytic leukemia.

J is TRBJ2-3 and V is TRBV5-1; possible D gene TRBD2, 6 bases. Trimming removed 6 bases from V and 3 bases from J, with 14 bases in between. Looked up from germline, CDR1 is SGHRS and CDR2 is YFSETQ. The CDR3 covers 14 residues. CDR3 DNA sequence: TGCGCCAGCACCCTGGCGGGGCTAACAGATACGCAGTATTTT. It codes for CASTLAGLTDTQYF.

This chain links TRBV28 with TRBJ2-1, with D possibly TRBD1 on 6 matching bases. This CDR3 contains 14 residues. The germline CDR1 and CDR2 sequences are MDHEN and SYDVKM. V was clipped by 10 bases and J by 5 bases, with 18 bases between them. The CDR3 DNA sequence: TGTGCCACCACCGCCGGGACAACTCACAATGAGCAGTTCTTC. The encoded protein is CATTAGTTHNEQFF.

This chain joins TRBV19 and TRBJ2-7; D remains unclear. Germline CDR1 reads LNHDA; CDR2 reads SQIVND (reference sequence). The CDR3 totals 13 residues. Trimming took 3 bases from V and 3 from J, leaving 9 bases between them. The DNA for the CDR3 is TGTGCCAGTAGTATGACTGCAAGCTACGAGCAGTACTTC. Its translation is CASSMTASYEQYF.

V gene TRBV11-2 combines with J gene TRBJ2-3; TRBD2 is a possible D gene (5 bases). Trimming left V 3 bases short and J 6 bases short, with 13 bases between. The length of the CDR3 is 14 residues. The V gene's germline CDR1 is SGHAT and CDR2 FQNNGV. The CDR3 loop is CASSFTGRGDTQYF. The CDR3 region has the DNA TGTGCCAGCAGCTTCACCGGCCGCGGGGATACGCAGTATTTT.

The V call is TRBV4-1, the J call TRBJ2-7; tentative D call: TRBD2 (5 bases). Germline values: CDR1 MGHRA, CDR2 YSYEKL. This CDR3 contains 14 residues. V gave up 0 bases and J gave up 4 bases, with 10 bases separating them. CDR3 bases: TGCGCCAGCAGCCAAGAGAGGCTAGCTTACGAGCAGTACTTC. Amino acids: CASSQERLAYEQYF.

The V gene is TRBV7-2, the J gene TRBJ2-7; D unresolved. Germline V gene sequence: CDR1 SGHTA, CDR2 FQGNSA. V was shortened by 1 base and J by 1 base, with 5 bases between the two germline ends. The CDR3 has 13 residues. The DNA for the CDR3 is TGTGCCAGCAGCTTAGAGGTTTCCTACGAGCAGTACTTC. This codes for CASSLEVSYEQYF.

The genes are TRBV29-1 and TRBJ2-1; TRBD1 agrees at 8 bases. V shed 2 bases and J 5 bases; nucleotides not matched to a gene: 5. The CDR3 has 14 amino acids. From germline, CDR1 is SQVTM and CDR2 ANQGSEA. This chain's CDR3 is CSVERGTGNNEQFF. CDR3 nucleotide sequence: TGCAGCGTTGAAAGAGGGACAGGCAACAATGAGCAGTTCTTC.

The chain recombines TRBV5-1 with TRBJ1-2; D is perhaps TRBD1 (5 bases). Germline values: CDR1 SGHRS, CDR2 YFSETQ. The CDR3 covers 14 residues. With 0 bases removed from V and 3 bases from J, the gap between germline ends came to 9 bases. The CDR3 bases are TGCGCCAGCAGCTTGGCCGGCAGGGACTATGGCTACACCTTC. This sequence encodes CASSLAGRDYGYTF.

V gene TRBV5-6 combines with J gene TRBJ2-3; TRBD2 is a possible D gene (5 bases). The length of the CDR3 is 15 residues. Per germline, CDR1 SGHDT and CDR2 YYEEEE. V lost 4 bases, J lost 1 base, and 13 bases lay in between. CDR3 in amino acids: CASSDDYGRTDTQYF. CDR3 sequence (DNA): TGTGCCAGCAGCGATGACTACGGACGCACAGATACGCAGTATTTT.

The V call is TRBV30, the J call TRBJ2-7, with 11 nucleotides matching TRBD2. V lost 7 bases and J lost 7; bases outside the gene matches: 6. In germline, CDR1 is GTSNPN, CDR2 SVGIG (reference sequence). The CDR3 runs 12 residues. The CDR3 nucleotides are TGTGCCTTACTAGCGGGAGTAGGGGAGCAGTACTTC. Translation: CALLAGVGEQYF.

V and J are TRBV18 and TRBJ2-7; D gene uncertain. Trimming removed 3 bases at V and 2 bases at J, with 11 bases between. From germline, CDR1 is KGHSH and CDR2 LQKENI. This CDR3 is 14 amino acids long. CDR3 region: CASSPVLSTYEQYF. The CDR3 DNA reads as TGTGCCAGCTCACCGGTTTTATCCACCTACGAGCAGTACTTC.

The CDR3 DNA reads TGTGCCACTTCGACAGGGAAAGAGACCCAGTACTTC. Amino acids: CATSTGKETQYF. The chain carries TRBV10-3 and TRBJ2-5; 7 bases align to TRBD1. Germline V gene lookup returns CDR1 ENHRY and CDR2 SYGVKD. This CDR3 is 12 amino acids long. V trimming: 10 bases; J trimming: 3 bases; junction bases outside the gene matches: 5.

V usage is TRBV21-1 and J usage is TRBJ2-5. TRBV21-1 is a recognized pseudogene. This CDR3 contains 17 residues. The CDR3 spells CASSKERGDSGKETQYF. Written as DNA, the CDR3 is TGTGCCAGCAGCAAAGAAAGGGGGGACAGCGGGAAAGAGACCCAGTACTTC.

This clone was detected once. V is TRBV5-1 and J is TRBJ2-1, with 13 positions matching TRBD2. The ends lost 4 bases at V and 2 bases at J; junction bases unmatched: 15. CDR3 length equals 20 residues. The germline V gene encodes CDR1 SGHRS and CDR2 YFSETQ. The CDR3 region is CASSRRTSGGVMSPYNEQFF. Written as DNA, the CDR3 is TGCGCCAGCAGCCGACGGACTAGCGGGGGTGTAATGAGCCCCTACAATGAGCAGTTCTTC.

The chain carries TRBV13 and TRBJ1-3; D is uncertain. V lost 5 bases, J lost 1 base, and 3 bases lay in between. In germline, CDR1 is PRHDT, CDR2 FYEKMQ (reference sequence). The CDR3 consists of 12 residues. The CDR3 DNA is TGTGCCAGCAGCATATCTGGAAACACCATATATTTT. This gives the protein CASSISGNTIYF.

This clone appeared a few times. The CDR3 coding sequence is TGTGCCAGCAGTTTACTAGGACAGGGTGCCGAGCAGTACTTC. Translation: CASSLLGQGAEQYF. This chain uses TRBV27 with TRBJ2-7; 8 bases align to TRBD1. Germline V CDR1 and CDR2: MNHEY, SMNVEV (reference sequence). This CDR3 is 14 amino acids long. V lost 2 bases and J lost 6; bases outside the gene matches: 6.

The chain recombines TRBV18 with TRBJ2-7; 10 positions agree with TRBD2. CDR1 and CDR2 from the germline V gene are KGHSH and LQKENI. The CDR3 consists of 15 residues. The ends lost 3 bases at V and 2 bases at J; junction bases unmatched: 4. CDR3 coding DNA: TGTGCCAGCTCACCCGCTAGCGGGGGAACCTACGAGCAGTACTTC. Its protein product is CASSPASGGTYEQYF.

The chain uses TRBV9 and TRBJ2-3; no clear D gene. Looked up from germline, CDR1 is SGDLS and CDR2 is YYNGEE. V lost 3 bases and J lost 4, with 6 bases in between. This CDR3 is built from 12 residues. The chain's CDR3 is CASSGLSDTQYF. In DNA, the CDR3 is TGTGCCAGCAGCGGCCTGTCAGATACGCAGTATTTT.